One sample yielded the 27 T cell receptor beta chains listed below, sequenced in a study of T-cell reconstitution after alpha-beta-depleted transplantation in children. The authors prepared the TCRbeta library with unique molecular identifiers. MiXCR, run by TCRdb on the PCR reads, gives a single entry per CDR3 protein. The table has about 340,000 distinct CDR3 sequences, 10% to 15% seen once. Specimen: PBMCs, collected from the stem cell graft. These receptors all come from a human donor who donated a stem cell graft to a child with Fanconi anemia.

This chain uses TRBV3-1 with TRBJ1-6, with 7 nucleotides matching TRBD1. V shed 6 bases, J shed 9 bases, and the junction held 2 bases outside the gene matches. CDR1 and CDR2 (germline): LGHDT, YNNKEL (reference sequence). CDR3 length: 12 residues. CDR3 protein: CASRNRGSPLHF. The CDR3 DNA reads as TGTGCCAGCAGAAACAGGGGTTCACCCCTCCACTTT.

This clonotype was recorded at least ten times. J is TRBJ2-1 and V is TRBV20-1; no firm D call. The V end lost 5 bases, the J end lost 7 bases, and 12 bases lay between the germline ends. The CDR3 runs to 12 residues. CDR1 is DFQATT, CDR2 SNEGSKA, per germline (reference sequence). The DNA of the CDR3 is TGCAGTGCTTTTGATCTAGGGAATGAGCAGTTCTTC. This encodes CSAFDLGNEQFF.

The CDR3 sequence: CASSLVSLADEQFF. CDR3 sequence (DNA): TGTGCCAGCAGCTTAGTCTCATTAGCCGATGAGCAGTTCTTC. The rearrangement joins TRBV7-2 to TRBJ2-1, with D uncertain. Germline assignment: CDR1 SGHTA and CDR2 FQGNSA. The CDR3 has 14 amino acids. Deletions cut 1 base from V and 8 bases from J, with 12 bases between. Supplemented by reference TRBV7-2 and TRBJ2-1, the full variable domain reads GAGVSQSPSNKVTEKGKDVELRCDPISGHTALYWYRQSLGQGLEFLIYFQGNSAPDKSGLPSDRFSAERTGGSVSTLTIQRTQQEDSAVYLCASSLVSLADEQFFGPGTRLTVL.

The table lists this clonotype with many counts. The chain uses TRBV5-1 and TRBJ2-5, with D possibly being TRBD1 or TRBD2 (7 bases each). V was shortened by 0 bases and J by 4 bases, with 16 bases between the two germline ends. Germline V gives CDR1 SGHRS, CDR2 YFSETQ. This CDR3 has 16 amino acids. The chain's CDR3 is CASSLASSGGAETQYF. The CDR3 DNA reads TGCGCCAGCAGCTTGGCCTCTTCAGGGGGGGCAGAGACCCAGTACTTC. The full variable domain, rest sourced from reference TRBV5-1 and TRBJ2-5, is KAGVTQTPRYLIKTRGQQVTLSCSPISGHRSVSWYQQTPGQGLQFLFEYFSETQRNKGNFPGRFSGRQFSNSRSEMNVSTLELGDSALYLCASSLASSGGAETQYFGPGTRLLVL.

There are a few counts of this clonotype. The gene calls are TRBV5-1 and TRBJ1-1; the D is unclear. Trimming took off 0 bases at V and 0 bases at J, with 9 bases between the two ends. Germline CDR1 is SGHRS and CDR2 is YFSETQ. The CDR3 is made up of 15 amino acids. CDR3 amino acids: CASSLEQALNTEAFF. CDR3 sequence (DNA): TGCGCCAGCAGCTTGGAGCAGGCGTTGAACACTGAAGCTTTCTTT.

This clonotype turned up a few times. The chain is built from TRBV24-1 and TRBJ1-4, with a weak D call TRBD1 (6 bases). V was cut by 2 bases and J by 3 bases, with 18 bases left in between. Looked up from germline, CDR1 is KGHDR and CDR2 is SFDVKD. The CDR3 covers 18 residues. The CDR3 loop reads CATSDSRESGTPNEKLFF. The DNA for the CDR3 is TGTGCCACCAGTGATTCAAGAGAGTCCGGGACACCTAATGAAAAACTGTTTTTT.

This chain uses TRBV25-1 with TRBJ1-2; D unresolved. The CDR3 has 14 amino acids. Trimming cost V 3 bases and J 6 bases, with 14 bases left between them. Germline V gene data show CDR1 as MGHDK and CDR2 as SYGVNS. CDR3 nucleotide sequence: TGTGCCAGCAGTGATAACGTAGTTACGGATGGCTACACCTTC. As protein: CASSDNVVTDGYTF.

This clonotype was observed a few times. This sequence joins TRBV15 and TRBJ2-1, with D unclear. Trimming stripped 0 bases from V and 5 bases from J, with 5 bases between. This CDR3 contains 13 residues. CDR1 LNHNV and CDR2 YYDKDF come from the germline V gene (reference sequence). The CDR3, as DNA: TGTGCCACCAGCAGAGATTGGGACAATGAGCAGTTCTTC. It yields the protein CATSRDWDNEQFF.

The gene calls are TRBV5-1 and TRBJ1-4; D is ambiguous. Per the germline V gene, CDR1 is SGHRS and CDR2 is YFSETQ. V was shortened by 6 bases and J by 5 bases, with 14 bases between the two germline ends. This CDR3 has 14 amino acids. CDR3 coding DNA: TGCGCCAGCATCCGCGGTAGTAGCAATGAAAAACTGTTTTTT. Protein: CASIRGSSNEKLFF.

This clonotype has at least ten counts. The CDR3, as DNA: TGTGCCAGCAGCGCCGGGACAGAGTTCTACGAGCAGTACTTC. Translation: CASSAGTEFYEQYF. The V gene is TRBV11-2, the J gene TRBJ2-7, with 7 bases lining up with TRBD1. V trimming: 5 bases; J trimming: 3 bases; junction bases outside the gene matches: 7. Germline values: CDR1 SGHAT, CDR2 FQNNGV. The CDR3 extends over 14 amino acids.

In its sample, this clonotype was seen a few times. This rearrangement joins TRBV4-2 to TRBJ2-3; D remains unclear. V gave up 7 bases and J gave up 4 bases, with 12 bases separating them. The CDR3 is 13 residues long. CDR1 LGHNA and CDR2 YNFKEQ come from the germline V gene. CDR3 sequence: CASTTPGADTQYF. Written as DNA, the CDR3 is TGTGCCAGCACTACACCTGGCGCAGATACGCAGTATTTT.

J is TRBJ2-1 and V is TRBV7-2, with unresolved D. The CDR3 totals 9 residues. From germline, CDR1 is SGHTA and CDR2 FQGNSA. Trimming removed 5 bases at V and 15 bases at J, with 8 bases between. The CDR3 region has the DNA TGTGCCAGCAGCCCACCCCCGTTCTTC. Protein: CASSPPPFF.

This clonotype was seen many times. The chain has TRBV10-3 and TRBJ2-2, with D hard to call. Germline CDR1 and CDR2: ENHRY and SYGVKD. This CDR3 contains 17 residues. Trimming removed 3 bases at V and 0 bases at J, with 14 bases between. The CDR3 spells CAISDLRASPNTGELFF. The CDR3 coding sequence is TGTGCCATCAGTGACCTCCGGGCCAGTCCGAACACCGGGGAGCTGTTTTTT.

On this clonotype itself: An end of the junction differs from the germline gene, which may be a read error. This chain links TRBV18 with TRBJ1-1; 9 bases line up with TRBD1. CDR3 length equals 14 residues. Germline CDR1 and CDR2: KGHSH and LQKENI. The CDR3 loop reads CASSPGQGSTEAFF. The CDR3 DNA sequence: TGTGCCAGCTCACCGGGACAGGGAAGCACTGAAGCTTTTTTT.

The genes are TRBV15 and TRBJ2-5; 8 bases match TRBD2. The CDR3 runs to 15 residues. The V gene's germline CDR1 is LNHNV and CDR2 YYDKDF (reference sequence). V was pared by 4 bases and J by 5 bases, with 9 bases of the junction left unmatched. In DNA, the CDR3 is TGTGCCACCAGCACCTTCGGGGGGGCTCAGGAGACCCAGTACTTC. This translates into CATSTFGGAQETQYF.

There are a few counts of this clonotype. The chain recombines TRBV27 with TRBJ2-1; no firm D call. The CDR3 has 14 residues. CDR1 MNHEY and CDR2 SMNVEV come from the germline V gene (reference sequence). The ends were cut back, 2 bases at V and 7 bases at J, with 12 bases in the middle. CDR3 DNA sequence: TGTGCCAGCAGTTTAACTGATACCGGTAATGAGCAGTTCTTC. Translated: CASSLTDTGNEQFF.

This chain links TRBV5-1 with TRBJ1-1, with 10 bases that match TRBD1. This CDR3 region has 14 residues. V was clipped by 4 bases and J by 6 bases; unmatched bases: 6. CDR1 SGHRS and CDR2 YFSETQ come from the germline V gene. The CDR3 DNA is TGCGCCAGCAGCCCGCGGGACAGGGGTCCTGAAGCTTTCTTT. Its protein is CASSPRDRGPEAFF.

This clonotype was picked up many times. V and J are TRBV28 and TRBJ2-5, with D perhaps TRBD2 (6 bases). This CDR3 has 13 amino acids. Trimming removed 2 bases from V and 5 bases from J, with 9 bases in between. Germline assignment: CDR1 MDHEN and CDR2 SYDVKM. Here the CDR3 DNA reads TGTGCCAGCAGTTTAGTTCTAGCGGAGACCCAGTACTTC. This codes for CASSLVLAETQYF. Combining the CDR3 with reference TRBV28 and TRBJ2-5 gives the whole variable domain DVKVTQSSRYLVKRTGEKVFLECVQDMDHENMFWYRQDPGLGLRLIYFSYDVKMKEKGDIPEGYSVSREKKERFSLILESASTNQTSMYLCASSLVLAETQYFGPGTRLLVL.

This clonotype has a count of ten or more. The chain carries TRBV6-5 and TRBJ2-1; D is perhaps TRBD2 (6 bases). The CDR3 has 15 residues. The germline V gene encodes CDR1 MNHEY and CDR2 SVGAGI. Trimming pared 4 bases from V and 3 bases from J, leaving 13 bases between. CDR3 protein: CASSSRGLVYNEQFF. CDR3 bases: TGTGCCAGCAGTTCTCGGGGGTTGGTCTACAATGAGCAGTTCTTC.

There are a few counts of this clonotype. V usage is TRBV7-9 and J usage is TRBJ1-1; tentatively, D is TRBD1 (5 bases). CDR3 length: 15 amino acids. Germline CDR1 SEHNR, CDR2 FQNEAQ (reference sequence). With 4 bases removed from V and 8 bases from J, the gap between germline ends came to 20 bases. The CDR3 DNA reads TGTGCCAGCAGCTACCCCGGGGGAGGGGTAACGGAAGCTTTCTTT. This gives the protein CASSYPGGGVTEAFF.

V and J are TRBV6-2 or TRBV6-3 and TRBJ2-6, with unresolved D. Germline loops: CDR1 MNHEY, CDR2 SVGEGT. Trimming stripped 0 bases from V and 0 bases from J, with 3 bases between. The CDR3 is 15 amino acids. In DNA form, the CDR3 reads TGTGCCAGCAGTTACTCGACCTCTGGGGCCAACGTCCTGACTTTC. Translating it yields CASSYSTSGANVLTF.

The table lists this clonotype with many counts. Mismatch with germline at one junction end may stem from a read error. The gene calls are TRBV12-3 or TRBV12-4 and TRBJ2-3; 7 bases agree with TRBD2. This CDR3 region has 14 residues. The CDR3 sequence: CASSIAGRTDTQYF. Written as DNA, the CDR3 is TGTGCCAGCAGTATAGCGGGCCGTACAGATACGCAGTATTTT.

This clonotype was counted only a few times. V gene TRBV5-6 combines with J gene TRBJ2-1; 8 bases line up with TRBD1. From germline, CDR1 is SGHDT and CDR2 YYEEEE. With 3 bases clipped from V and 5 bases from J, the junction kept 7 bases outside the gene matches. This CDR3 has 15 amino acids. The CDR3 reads CASSWTGFRDNEQFF. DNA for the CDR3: TGTGCCAGCAGCTGGACAGGGTTTAGGGACAATGAGCAGTTCTTC.

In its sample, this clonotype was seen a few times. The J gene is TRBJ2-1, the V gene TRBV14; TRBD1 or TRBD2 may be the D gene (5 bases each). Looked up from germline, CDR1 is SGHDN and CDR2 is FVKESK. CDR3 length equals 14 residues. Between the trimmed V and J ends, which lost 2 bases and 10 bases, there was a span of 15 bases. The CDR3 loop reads CASSQLVGVGEQFF. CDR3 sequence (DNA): TGTGCCAGCAGCCAATTAGTGGGGGTTGGAGAGCAGTTCTTC.

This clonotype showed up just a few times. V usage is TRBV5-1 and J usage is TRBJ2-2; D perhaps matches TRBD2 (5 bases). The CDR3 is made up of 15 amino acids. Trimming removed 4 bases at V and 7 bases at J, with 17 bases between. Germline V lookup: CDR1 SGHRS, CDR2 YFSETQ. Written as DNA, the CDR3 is TGCGCCAGCAGCCCCCCCGGACCCCGGGGCGGGGAGCTGTTTTTT. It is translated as CASSPPGPRGGELFF.

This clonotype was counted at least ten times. CDR3 nucleotide sequence: TGTGCCAGCAGTTACCCTGAGAACACTGAAGCTTTCTTT. Translation: CASSYPENTEAFF. The gene calls are TRBV6-6 and TRBJ1-1; the D is unclear. Germline CDR1 and CDR2: MNHNY and SVGAGI (reference sequence). This CDR3 has 13 amino acids. The V and J ends lost 2 bases and 1 base respectively, with 5 bases between them.

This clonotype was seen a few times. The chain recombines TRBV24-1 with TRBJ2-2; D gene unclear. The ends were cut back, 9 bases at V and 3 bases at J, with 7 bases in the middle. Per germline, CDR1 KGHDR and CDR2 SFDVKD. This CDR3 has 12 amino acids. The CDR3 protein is CATRGDTGELFF. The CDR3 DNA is TGTGCCACCCGAGGAGACACCGGGGAGCTGTTTTTT.